The rows below give T cell receptor beta chains drawn from one sample of a study of blood T cell repertoires in COVID-19. The table came from immunoSEQ multiplex PCR; TCRdb's copy has only in-frame clones and leaves some out. The table shows roughly 100,000 clones, with about three quarters occurring only once. The sequencing input was peripheral blood. The receptor source for this set is a woman aged 70-85 years with acute or convalescent COVID-19. CDR3s include the opening cysteine and the closing phenylalanine or tryptophan. The D gene is left open where the match is weak. Size is omitted from some rows. Given values are once, few, many or a class for expanded clones.

clone size: -
V gene: TRBV6-1
D gene: -
J gene: TRBJ1-4
CDR3 DNA: TGTGCCAGCAGTGGTGAATGGGGACACGACGGGGAAAAACTGTTTTTT
CDR3 protein: CASSGEWGHDGEKLFF

clone size: once
V gene: TRBV5-4
D gene: -
J gene: TRBJ2-3
CDR3 DNA: TGTGCCAGCGGCGAAGTACAGGATACGCAGTATTTT
CDR3 protein: CASGEVQDTQYF

clone size: -
V gene: TRBV19
D gene: TRBD1
J gene: TRBJ1-5
CDR3 DNA: TGTGCCAGTGAACCCCGGGACAGGGGACGCAATCAGCCCCAGCATTTT
CDR3 protein: CASEPRDRGRNQPQHF

clone size: -
V gene: TRBV5-1
D gene: TRBD1
J gene: TRBJ2-2
CDR3 DNA: TGCGCCAGCAGCTTGACAGGGGACACCGGGGAGCTGTTTTTT
CDR3 protein: CASSLTGDTGELFF

clone size: -
V gene: TRBV6-5
D gene: -
J gene: TRBJ1-3
CDR3 DNA: TGTGCCAGCAGTTACTCGATGGCAGGAAACACCATATATTTT
CDR3 protein: CASSYSMAGNTIYF

clone size: -
V gene: TRBV9
D gene: -
J gene: TRBJ1-4
CDR3 DNA: TGTGCCAGCACCCCGGAGCGGAGGCCGGGTGAAAAACTGTTTTTT
CDR3 protein: CASTPERRPGEKLFF

clone size: -
V gene: TRBV6-1
D gene: TRBD1
J gene: TRBJ2-7
CDR3 DNA: TGTGCCAGCAGTGAAAATTGGGACAGCTCCTACGAGCAGTACTTC
CDR3 protein: CASSENWDSSYEQYF

clone size: -
V gene: TRBV6-2/TRBV6-3
D gene: -
J gene: TRBJ2-7
CDR3 DNA: TGTGCCAGCAGTAAACCGGTCTCCTACGAGCAGTACTTC
CDR3 protein: CASSKPVSYEQYF

clone size: -
V gene: TRBV19
D gene: -
J gene: TRBJ1-2
CDR3 DNA: TGTGCCAGTAGACAGCCCTCCTACGGAACGGGGGTAAATGGCTACACCTTC
CDR3 protein: CASRQPSYGTGVNGYTF

clone size: -
V gene: TRBV18
D gene: TRBD1
J gene: TRBJ1-2
CDR3 DNA: TGTGCCAGCTCACCAGAATCCGGGACAGGGAACGGCTACACCTTC
CDR3 protein: CASSPESGTGNGYTF

clone size: -
V gene: TRBV5-4
D gene: TRBD2
J gene: TRBJ2-7
CDR3 DNA: TGTGCCAGCAGCTTGGTGGCTAGCGGGGGGTCCTACGAGCAGTACTTC
CDR3 protein: CASSLVASGGSYEQYF

clone size: -
V gene: TRBV11-3
D gene: -
J gene: TRBJ2-3
CDR3 DNA: TGTGCCAGCCAACTTTCCTCTAGCACAGATACGCAGTATTTT
CDR3 protein: CASQLSSSTDTQYF

clone size: -
V gene: TRBV6-2/TRBV6-3
D gene: -
J gene: TRBJ2-1
CDR3 DNA: TGTGCCAGCAGTTCATCTAGGGGCAATGAGCAGTTCTTC
CDR3 protein: CASSSSRGNEQFF

clone size: once
V gene: TRBV7-9
D gene: TRBD2
J gene: TRBJ2-1
CDR3 DNA: TGTGCCAGCAGCTCCCTAGTGGGCGGGGGTTACAATGAGCAGTTCTTC
CDR3 protein: CASSSLVGGGYNEQFF

clone size: -
V gene: TRBV2
D gene: TRBD2
J gene: TRBJ2-3
CDR3 DNA: TGTGCCAGCAACACACTAGCGGGGGTGGCAGATACGCAGTATTTT
CDR3 protein: CASNTLAGVADTQYF

clone size: -
V gene: TRBV10-2
D gene: -
J gene: TRBJ1-5
CDR3 DNA: TGCGCCAGCAGTGACGGTGGCCCAGGGGATTATAGCAATCAGCCCCAGCATTTT
CDR3 protein: CASSDGGPGDYSNQPQHF

clone size: once
V gene: TRBV9
D gene: -
J gene: TRBJ1-1
CDR3 DNA: TGTGCCAGCAGCGTCTCCCTATCGACAGTCGGGAGCGCTGAAGCTTTCTTT
CDR3 protein: CASSVSLSTVGSAEAFF

clone size: once
V gene: TRBV4-3
D gene: TRBD1
J gene: TRBJ1-2
CDR3 DNA: TGCGCCAGCAGCCACGACGACAGGGGGACCTATGGCTACACCTTC
CDR3 protein: CASSHDDRGTYGYTF

clone size: -
V gene: TRBV19
D gene: TRBD2
J gene: TRBJ2-2
CDR3 DNA: TGTGCCAGCTCTCTAGCGGGGGGGCCCATCACCGGGGAGCTGTTTTTT
CDR3 protein: CASSLAGGPITGELFF

clone size: -
V gene: TRBV29-1
D gene: -
J gene: TRBJ1-2
CDR3 DNA: TGCAGCGTTGAAGACGCCACAGGTCCATATGGCTACACCTTC
CDR3 protein: CSVEDATGPYGYTF

clone size: -
V gene: TRBV5-1
D gene: TRBD2
J gene: TRBJ2-7
CDR3 DNA: TGCGCCAGCAGCTTGTTAGCTAGCGGGGGAACCTACGAGCAGTACTTC
CDR3 protein: CASSLLASGGTYEQYF

clone size: -
V gene: TRBV7-2
D gene: -
J gene: TRBJ1-4
CDR3 DNA: TGTGCCAGCAGGCCCGCCGGTACAACTAATGAAAAACTGTTTTTT
CDR3 protein: CASRPAGTTNEKLFF

clone size: once
V gene: TRBV12-3/TRBV12-4
D gene: TRBD1
J gene: TRBJ1-1
CDR3 DNA: TGTGCCAGCAGTCAGGGGGACACTGAAGCTTTCTTT
CDR3 protein: CASSQGDTEAFF

clone size: few
V gene: TRBV11-3
D gene: -
J gene: TRBJ2-5
CDR3 DNA: TGTGCCAGCAGCCCCGGGGTCTTGGAGACCCAGTACTTC
CDR3 protein: CASSPGVLETQYF

clone size: -
V gene: TRBV28
D gene: -
J gene: TRBJ1-3
CDR3 DNA: TGTGCCAGCAGTTTATTGTCAGGTTCACCCTCTGGAAACACCATATATTTT
CDR3 protein: CASSLLSGSPSGNTIYF

clone size: once
V gene: TRBV7-9
D gene: -
J gene: TRBJ2-3
CDR3 DNA: TGTGCCAGCAGCCCACAGGGTGTGGGGAGCACAGATACGCAGTATTTT
CDR3 protein: CASSPQGVGSTDTQYF

clone size: -
V gene: TRBV11-2
D gene: TRBD1
J gene: TRBJ1-5
CDR3 DNA: TGTGCCAGCAGCTTAGGTACAGGGGCCGGCAATCAGCCCCAGCATTTT
CDR3 protein: CASSLGTGAGNQPQHF

clone size: few
V gene: TRBV2
D gene: -
J gene: TRBJ2-3
CDR3 DNA: TGTGCCAGCAGTCCTCCAGAAACAGATACGCAGTATTTT
CDR3 protein: CASSPPETDTQYF

clone size: -
V gene: TRBV18
D gene: TRBD1
J gene: TRBJ1-5
CDR3 DNA: TGTGCCAGCTCACTCGGACAGGGGAGGGGCAATCAGCCCCAGCATTTT
CDR3 protein: CASSLGQGRGNQPQHF

clone size: -
V gene: TRBV5-8
D gene: TRBD2
J gene: TRBJ2-1
CDR3 DNA: TGTGCCAGCAGCTTCGGGGGGGTCTACAATGAGCAGTTCTTC
CDR3 protein: CASSFGGVYNEQFF

clone size: -
V gene: TRBV10-3
D gene: -
J gene: TRBJ2-2
CDR3 DNA: TGTGCCATCAGTGCGCTAAGCGGCGGCTCCCTTAGCACCGGGGAGCTGTTTTTT
CDR3 protein: CAISALSGGSLSTGELFF

clone size: -
V gene: TRBV19
D gene: -
J gene: TRBJ2-1
CDR3 DNA: TGTGCCAGTAGTAAATCCGGGATCCGGGAGAATGAGCAGTTCTTC
CDR3 protein: CASSKSGIRENEQFF

clone size: few
V gene: TRBV25-1
D gene: -
J gene: TRBJ1-3
CDR3 DNA: TGTGCCAGCAGTGAATATGGCTACAGTTCGAGCTCTGGAAACACCATATATTTT
CDR3 protein: CASSEYGYSSSSGNTIYF

clone size: many
V gene: TRBV29-1
D gene: TRBD2
J gene: TRBJ2-2
CDR3 DNA: TGCAGCGCGGCACAGCGGGGAGCCGGGGAGCTGTTTTTT
CDR3 protein: CSAAQRGAGELFF

clone size: -
V gene: TRBV6-6
D gene: -
J gene: TRBJ2-1
CDR3 DNA: TGTGCCAGCAGTCCGGGACTCAAGGGTGAGCAGTTCTTC
CDR3 protein: CASSPGLKGEQFF

clone size: -
V gene: TRBV4-1
D gene: -
J gene: TRBJ2-7
CDR3 DNA: TGCGCCAGCAGCCTAAGTGGTCAGGGAAGGGGCGAGCAGTACTTC
CDR3 protein: CASSLSGQGRGEQYF

clone size: -
V gene: TRBV5-6
D gene: -
J gene: TRBJ1-1
CDR3 DNA: TGTGCCGGCAGCTTCGGTCCAGGGGCTGCTGAAGCTTTCTTT
CDR3 protein: CAGSFGPGAAEAFF

clone size: few
V gene: TRBV21-1
D gene: -
J gene: TRBJ2-2
CDR3 DNA: TGTGCCCTTCGGTGCGGAGCGGGGCCAAACACCGGGGAGCTGTTTTTT
CDR3 protein: CALRCGAGPNTGELFF

clone size: -
V gene: TRBV27
D gene: -
J gene: TRBJ2-2
CDR3 DNA: TGTGCCAGCAGTAGATCGACAGGAGGCACCGGGGAGCTGTTTTTT
CDR3 protein: CASSRSTGGTGELFF

clone size: -
V gene: TRBV20-1
D gene: TRBD2
J gene: TRBJ2-1
CDR3 DNA: TGCAGTGCTAGTTCCACTAGCGGGGGGGATATATGGTCCTACAATGAGCAGTTCTTC
CDR3 protein: CSASSTSGGDIWSYNEQFF

clone size: -
V gene: TRBV6-2/TRBV6-3
D gene: -
J gene: TRBJ1-1
CDR3 DNA: TGTGCCAGCATCCCGACAGACCTGAACACTGAAGCTTTCTTT
CDR3 protein: CASIPTDLNTEAFF

clone size: -
V gene: TRBV6-1
D gene: -
J gene: TRBJ2-3
CDR3 DNA: TGTGCCAGCAGTGACAGGGGAACAGATACGCAGTATTTT
CDR3 protein: CASSDRGTDTQYF

clone size: once
V gene: TRBV19
D gene: TRBD1
J gene: TRBJ2-4
CDR3 DNA: TGTGCCACCCGGGACAGACAGAGAAACATTCAGTACTTC
CDR3 protein: CATRDRQRNIQYF

clone size: few
V gene: TRBV6-5
D gene: -
J gene: TRBJ1-2
CDR3 DNA: TGTGCCAGCAGTTTTACAGGACCTTATGGCTACACCTTC
CDR3 protein: CASSFTGPYGYTF

clone size: -
V gene: TRBV19
D gene: -
J gene: TRBJ1-5
CDR3 DNA: TGTGCCAGTAGTAGGGGGGATACTAGCAATCAGCCCCAGCATTTT
CDR3 protein: CASSRGDTSNQPQHF

clone size: few
V gene: TRBV18
D gene: -
J gene: TRBJ2-3
CDR3 DNA: TGTGCCAGCTCACCAAGGGGATCTAGCACAGATACGCAGTATTTT
CDR3 protein: CASSPRGSSTDTQYF

clone size: -
V gene: TRBV7-9
D gene: -
J gene: TRBJ2-7
CDR3 DNA: TGTGCCAGCAGCCCGACAGTCTCTCTTGTGCAGTACTTC
CDR3 protein: CASSPTVSLVQYF

clone size: -
V gene: TRBV27
D gene: -
J gene: TRBJ2-1
CDR3 DNA: TGTGCCAGCAGGAGTCGACAGGAGCAGTTCTTC
CDR3 protein: CASRSRQEQFF

clone size: -
V gene: TRBV28
D gene: TRBD1
J gene: TRBJ2-7
CDR3 DNA: TGTGCCAGCAGTCCGGCCGGGACAGGGGGTGTATACGAGCAGTACTTC
CDR3 protein: CASSPAGTGGVYEQYF

clone size: -
V gene: TRBV24-1
D gene: -
J gene: TRBJ1-6
CDR3 DNA: TGTGCCACCAGTGATTTTGGTTGGGGCCCACCCTATAATTCACCCCTCCACTTT
CDR3 protein: CATSDFGWGPPYNSPLHF

clone size: -
V gene: TRBV29-1
D gene: TRBD1
J gene: TRBJ1-2
CDR3 DNA: TGCAGCGTTCCGGGACAGCAAAACTATGGCTACACCTTC
CDR3 protein: CSVPGQQNYGYTF

clone size: -
V gene: TRBV19
D gene: -
J gene: TRBJ1-2
CDR3 DNA: TGTGCCAGTAGTATCCCCCACCAACCGGACTATGGCTACACCTTC
CDR3 protein: CASSIPHQPDYGYTF

clone size: -
V gene: TRBV6-1
D gene: -
J gene: TRBJ1-3
CDR3 DNA: TGTGCCAGCAGTGACCAGGGCCCCTTCGGAAACACCATATATTTT
CDR3 protein: CASSDQGPFGNTIYF

clone size: -
V gene: TRBV6-5
D gene: -
J gene: TRBJ1-1
CDR3 DNA: TGTGCCGCGCACCGGGGAGGGTCGATCGCTGAAGCTTTCTTT
CDR3 protein: CAAHRGGSIAEAFF

clone size: -
V gene: TRBV18
D gene: TRBD1
J gene: TRBJ1-2
CDR3 DNA: TGTGCCAGCTCACCACGTGAGGGGCAGGGGGCATATGGCTACACCTTC
CDR3 protein: CASSPREGQGAYGYTF